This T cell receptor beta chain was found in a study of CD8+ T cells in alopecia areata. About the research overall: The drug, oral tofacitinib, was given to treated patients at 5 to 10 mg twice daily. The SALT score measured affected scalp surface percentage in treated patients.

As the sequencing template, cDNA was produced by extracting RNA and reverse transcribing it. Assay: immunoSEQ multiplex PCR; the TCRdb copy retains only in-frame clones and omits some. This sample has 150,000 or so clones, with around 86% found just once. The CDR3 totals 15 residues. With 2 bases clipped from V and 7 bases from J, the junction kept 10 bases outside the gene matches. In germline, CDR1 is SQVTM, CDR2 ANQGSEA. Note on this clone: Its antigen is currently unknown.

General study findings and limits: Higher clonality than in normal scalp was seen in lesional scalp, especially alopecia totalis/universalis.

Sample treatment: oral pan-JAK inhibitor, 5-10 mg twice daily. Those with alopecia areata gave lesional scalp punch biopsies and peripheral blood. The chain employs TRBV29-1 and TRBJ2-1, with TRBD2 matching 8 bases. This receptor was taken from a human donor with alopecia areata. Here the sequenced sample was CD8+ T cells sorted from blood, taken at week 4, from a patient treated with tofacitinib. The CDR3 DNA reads TGCAGCGTTGAAAGTAGGAGGGGACTAGTAAATGAGCAGTTCTTC. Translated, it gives CSVESRRGLVNEQFF.